This passage covers 5 T cell receptor beta chains from one sample sequenced in a study of multiple sclerosis patients with progressive multifocal leukoencephalopathy. Regarding time point: more than ten months of natalizumab therapy. Sequenced by immunoSEQ multiplex PCR; TCRdb stores in-frame clones only, minus some. Of roughly 29,000 clones listed, 90% are singletons. This specimen consisted of PBMCs, obtained from a patient treated with natalizumab. These receptors were collected from a human donor with multiple sclerosis.

This clone showed up just once. The chain has TRBV6-5 and TRBJ2-7; 14 bases match TRBD2. After removal of 3 bases from V and 5 bases from J, the junction contained 6 bases not matched to a gene. The CDR3 contains 16 residues. Germline V gene sequence: CDR1 MNHEY, CDR2 SVGAGI. CDR3 sequence (DNA): TGTGCCAGCAGTTATCGACTAGCGGGGGGGCTCGACGAGCAGTACTTC. Protein product: CASSYRLAGGLDEQYF.

The chain is built from TRBV4-3 and TRBJ2-6; possible D gene TRBD2, 5 bases. Trimming pared 1 base from V and 0 bases from J, leaving 7 bases between. Per the germline V gene, CDR1 is LGHNA and CDR2 is YSLEER. This CDR3 region has 16 residues. As DNA, the CDR3 is TGCGCCAGCAGCCAAGTCCGGGACTCTGGGGCCAACGTCCTGACTTTC. Translation gives CASSQVRDSGANVLTF.

The chain employs TRBV11-3 and TRBJ1-1, with D unclear. The V end lost 0 bases, the J end lost 1 base, and 3 bases lay between the germline ends. The CDR3 runs 13 residues. CDR1 SGHNT and CDR2 YENEEA come from the germline V gene. The CDR3 region has the DNA TGTGCCAGCAGCTTAGAGGAGAACACTGAAGCTTTCTTT. Protein: CASSLEENTEAFF.

The table lists this clone with a few counts. The chain is built from TRBV7-3 and TRBJ2-1; 12 bases are a match to TRBD1. Unmatched junction bases numbered 3, after V lost 1 base and J lost 2 bases. Looked up from germline, CDR1 is SGHTA and CDR2 is FQGTGA. CDR3 size: 17 residues. The CDR3 region is CASSLKGQGAPYNEQFF. CDR3 coding DNA: TGTGCCAGCAGCTTAAAGGGACAGGGGGCCCCCTACAATGAGCAGTTCTTC.

This clone occurred once. The chain combines TRBV23-1 with TRBJ1-5, with D hard to call. TRBV23-1 is placed among ORFs of uncertain function. Trimming took 10 bases from V and 4 from J, leaving 8 bases between them. The CDR3 contains 11 residues. The CDR3 sequence is CATTSNQPQHF. Here the CDR3 DNA reads TGCGCCACCACATCAAATCAGCCCCAGCATTTT.